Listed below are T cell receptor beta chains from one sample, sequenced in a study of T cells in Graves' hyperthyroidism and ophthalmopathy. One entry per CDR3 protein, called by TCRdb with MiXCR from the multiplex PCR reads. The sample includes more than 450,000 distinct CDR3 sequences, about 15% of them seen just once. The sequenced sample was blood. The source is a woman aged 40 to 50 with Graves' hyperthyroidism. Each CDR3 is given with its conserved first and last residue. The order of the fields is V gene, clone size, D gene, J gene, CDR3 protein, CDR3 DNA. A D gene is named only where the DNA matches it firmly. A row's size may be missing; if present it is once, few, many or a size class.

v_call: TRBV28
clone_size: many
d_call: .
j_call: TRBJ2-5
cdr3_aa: CASSRTGQSGGETQYF
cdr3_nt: TGTGCCAGCAGCCGAACCGGACAGTCGGGGGGAGAGACCCAGTACTTC

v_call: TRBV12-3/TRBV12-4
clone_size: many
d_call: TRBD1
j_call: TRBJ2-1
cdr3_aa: CASSRGTAYNEQFF
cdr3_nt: TGTGCCAGCAGCCGAGGGACAGCCTACAATGAGCAGTTCTTC

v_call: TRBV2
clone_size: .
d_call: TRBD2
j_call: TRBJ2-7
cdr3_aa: CASRFDGTSGSYEQYF
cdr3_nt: TGTGCCAGCAGGTTCGACGGGACTAGCGGCTCCTACGAGCAGTACTTC

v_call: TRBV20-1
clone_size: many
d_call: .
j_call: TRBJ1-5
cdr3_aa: CSARPGSNQPQHF
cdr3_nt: TGCAGTGCTAGGCCGGGGAGCAATCAGCCCCAGCATTTT

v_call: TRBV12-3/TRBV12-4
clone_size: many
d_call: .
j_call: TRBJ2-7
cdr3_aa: CASTSGDEQYF
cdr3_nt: TGTGCCAGCACCTCCGGGGACGAGCAGTACTTC

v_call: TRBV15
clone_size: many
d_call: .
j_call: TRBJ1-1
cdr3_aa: CATSRDTGEAFF
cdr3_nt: TGTGCCACCAGCAGAGACACGGGTGAAGCTTTCTTT

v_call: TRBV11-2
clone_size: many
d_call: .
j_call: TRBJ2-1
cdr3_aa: CASSVLRGGNEQFF
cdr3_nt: TGTGCCAGCAGCGTACTTAGGGGGGGGAATGAGCAGTTCTTC

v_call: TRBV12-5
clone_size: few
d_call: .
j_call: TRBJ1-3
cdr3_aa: CASGEGSVGNTIYF
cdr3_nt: TGTGCTAGTGGCGAGGGAAGCGTAGGAAACACCATATATTTT

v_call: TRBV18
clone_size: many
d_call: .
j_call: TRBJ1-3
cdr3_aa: CASSQGHFNSGNTIYF
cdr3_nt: TGTGCCAGCTCACAAGGACATTTCAACTCTGGAAACACCATATATTTT

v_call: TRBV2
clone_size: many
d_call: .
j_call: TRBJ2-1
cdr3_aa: CASNAGGKSSYNEQFF
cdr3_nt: TGTGCCAGCAACGCCGGAGGGAAGAGCTCCTACAATGAGCAGTTCTTC

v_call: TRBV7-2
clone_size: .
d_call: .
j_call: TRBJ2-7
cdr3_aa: CASSKRDGAYEQYF
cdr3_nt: TGTGCCAGCAGCAAAAGGGATGGGGCCTACGAGCAGTACTTC